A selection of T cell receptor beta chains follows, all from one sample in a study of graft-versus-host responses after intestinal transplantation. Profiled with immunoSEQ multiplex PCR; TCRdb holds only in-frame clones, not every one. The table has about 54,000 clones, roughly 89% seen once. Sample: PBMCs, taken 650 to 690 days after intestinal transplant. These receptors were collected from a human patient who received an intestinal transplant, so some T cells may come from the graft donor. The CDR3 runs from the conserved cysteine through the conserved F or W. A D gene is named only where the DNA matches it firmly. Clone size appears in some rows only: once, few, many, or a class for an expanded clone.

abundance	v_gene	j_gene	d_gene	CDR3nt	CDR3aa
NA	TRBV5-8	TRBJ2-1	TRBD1	TGTGCCAGCACCCGGACAGGGGTCGGCTATGAGCAGTTCTTC	CASTRTGVGYEQFF
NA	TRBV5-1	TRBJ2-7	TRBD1	TGCGCCAGCAACCCGACAGGGGAAACCTACGAGCAGTACTTC	CASNPTGETYEQYF
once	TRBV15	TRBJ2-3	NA	TGTGCCACCAGCAGAGATCGGGGGGCGGGAGGCACAGATACGCAGTATTTT	CATSRDRGAGGTDTQYF
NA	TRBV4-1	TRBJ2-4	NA	TGCGCCAGCAGCCGCCTCCAGTTAGCCAAAAACATTCAGTACTTC	CASSRLQLAKNIQYF
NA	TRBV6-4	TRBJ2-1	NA	TGTGCCAGCAGTGCGAAAGACCCTCGATCCCATGAGCAGTTCTTC	CASSAKDPRSHEQFF
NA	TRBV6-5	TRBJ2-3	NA	TGTGCCAGCAGTTTAGCGATAGAAACAGATACGCAGTATTTT	CASSLAIETDTQYF
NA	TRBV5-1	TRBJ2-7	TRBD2	TGCGCCAGCAGCCCTGGACTAGCAGAGGAGCAGTACTTC	CASSPGLAEEQYF
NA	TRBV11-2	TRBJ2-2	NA	TGTGCCAGCAGCTTATCCCCAGGGCGGGTCACCGGGGAGCTGTTTTTT	CASSLSPGRVTGELFF
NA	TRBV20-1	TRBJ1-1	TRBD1	TGCAGTGCTCAAGACAGGGGAGAAGCTTTCTTT	CSAQDRGEAFF
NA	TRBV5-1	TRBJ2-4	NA	TGCGCCAGCAGTCTAGACCAGGTGGCCAAAAACATTCAGTACTTC	CASSLDQVAKNIQYF
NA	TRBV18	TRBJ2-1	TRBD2	TGTGCCAGCTCACCACGAAACGGGCGGGGGGGCAAGAATGAGCAGTTCTTC	CASSPRNGRGGKNEQFF
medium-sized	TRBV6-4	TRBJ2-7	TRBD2	TGTGCCAGCAGTGACGGCGGGGGGGCCTCTCAGCAGTACTTC	CASSDGGGASQQYF
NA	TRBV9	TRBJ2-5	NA	TGTGCCAGCAGCGTAGCTCAGGGAGAGACCCAGTACTTC	CASSVAQGETQYF
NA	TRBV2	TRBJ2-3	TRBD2	TGTGCCAGCAGCTACGGGACTAGCGGGGGGTGGACGCAGTATTTT	CASSYGTSGGWTQYF
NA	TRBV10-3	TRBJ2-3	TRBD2	TGTGCCATCAGTGAGATTAACAGCGGGGGGATGTATTTT	CAISEINSGGMYF
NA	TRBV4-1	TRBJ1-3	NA	TGCGCCAGCAGCCTTGAATACAGGAGAACTCCCGTCTCTGGAAACACCATATATTTT	CASSLEYRRTPVSGNTIYF
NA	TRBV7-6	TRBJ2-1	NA	TGTGCCAGCAGCCCGAACCCGAATGAGCAGTTCTTC	CASSPNPNEQFF
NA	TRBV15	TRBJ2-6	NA	TGTGCCACCAGCAAAGGACAGTTTCACTCTGGGGCCAACGTCCTGACTTTC	CATSKGQFHSGANVLTF
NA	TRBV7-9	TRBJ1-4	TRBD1	TGCGCCAGCAGCCTTCAGACAGGGGGTTCTGAAAAACTGTTTTTT	CASSLQTGGSEKLFF
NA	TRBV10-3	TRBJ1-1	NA	TGTGCCATCAGCAACGACCGAAGGGCCGAAGCTTTCTTT	CAISNDRRAEAFF
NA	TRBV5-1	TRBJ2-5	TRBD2	TGCGCCAGCAGCATCAGCGGGGGGGAGACCCAGTACTTC	CASSISGGETQYF
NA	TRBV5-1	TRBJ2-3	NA	TGCGCCAGCAGCTTGAGAAGCACAGATACGCAGTATTTT	CASSLRSTDTQYF
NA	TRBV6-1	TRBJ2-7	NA	TGTGCCAGCAGTGGGATGATGCTAGGCGGCGAGCAGTACTTC	CASSGMMLGGEQYF
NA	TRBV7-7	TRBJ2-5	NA	TGTGCCAGCAGCTTAGAGTGGGGGCAGCCGGAGACCCAGTACTTC	CASSLEWGQPETQYF
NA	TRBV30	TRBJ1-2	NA	TGTGCCTGGAGTGTAGGGTCTGCTTATGGCTACACCTTC	CAWSVGSAYGYTF
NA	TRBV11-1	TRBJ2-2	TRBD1	TGTGCCAGCAGCCTCGGACAGGCCACCGGGGAGCTGTTTTTT	CASSLGQATGELFF
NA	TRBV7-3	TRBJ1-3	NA	TGTGCCAGCAGCCCCCGCCACCACACCATATATTTT	CASSPRHHTIYF
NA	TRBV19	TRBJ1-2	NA	TGTGCCAGTAGTGACATGAAAGGTCAGAACTATGGCTACACCTTC	CASSDMKGQNYGYTF
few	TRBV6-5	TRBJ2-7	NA	TGTGCCAGCAGTCCCGGGACCTCTTCCTCCTACGAGCAGTACTTC	CASSPGTSSSYEQYF